These 23 T cell receptor beta chains were sequenced from one sample in a study of shared clonotypes between healthy human individuals. Only in-frame clones appear in the TCRdb table, and some are missing; sequencing was by immunoSEQ multiplex PCR. Of 950,000 to 1,200,000 clones listed, roughly 80% are singletons. The sequenced sample consisted of memory CD4+ T cells from PBMCs. Sample subset: CD45RA-negative fraction. The source of these receptors is a man younger than 35 in good health. Some clones in this sample may be carry-over from other donors' samples.

V gene TRBV14 combines with J gene TRBJ2-1, with TRBD1 identical over 7 bases. Looked up from germline, CDR1 is SGHDN and CDR2 is FVKESK. The CDR3 contains 18 residues. V shed 10 bases, J shed 9 bases, and the junction held 27 bases outside the gene matches. CDR3 nucleotides: TGTGCCATAGGTTATAGGGGGCGAGAAAACCCACCTAGGGGTGAGCAGTTCTTC. It translates to CAIGYRGRENPPRGEQFF.

V usage is TRBV10-3 and J usage is TRBJ2-7, with 8 positions matching TRBD2. After removal of 4 bases from V and 2 bases from J, the junction contained 7 bases not matched to a gene. The CDR3 length is 15 residues. CDR1 is ENHRY and CDR2 is SYGVKD in the germline V gene. The CDR3 DNA reads TGTGCCATCAGTGGCAGCGGGAGAGCTGCCTACGAGCAGTACTTC. This translates into CAISGSGRAAYEQYF.

This clone was observed a handful of times. For the CDR3, the DNA is TGTGCCAGCAGGGACAGAAGAAATGAAAAACTGTTTTTT. Protein: CASRDRRNEKLFF. This chain uses TRBV2 with TRBJ1-4; weak D call: TRBD1 (6 bases). Germline V lookup: CDR1 SNHLY, CDR2 FYNNEI. CDR3 size: 13 residues. Trimming shortened V by 6 bases and J by 5 bases, and 10 bases separated the two germline ends.

The chain carries TRBV5-1 and TRBJ1-4, with D maybe TRBD1 (6 bases). The germline V gene has CDR1 SGHRS and CDR2 YFSETQ. The V end was cut by 2 bases, the J end by 2 bases, with 10 bases between. CDR3 length: 15 amino acids. The CDR3 loop is CASSFQGLTNEKLFF. CDR3 bases: TGCGCCAGCAGCTTCCAGGGGTTGACTAATGAAAAACTGTTTTTT. Looking up the rest from reference TRBV5-1 and TRBJ1-4 gives the full variable domain: KAGVTQTPRYLIKTRGQQVTLSCSPISGHRSVSWYQQTPGQGLQFLFEYFSETQRNKGNFPGRFSGRQFSNSRSEMNVSTLELGDSALYLCASSFQGLTNEKLFFGSGTQLSVL.

CDR3 sequence: CASRTGTGYYEQYF. CDR3 coding DNA: TGCGCCAGCAGAACGGGGACAGGGTACTACGAGCAGTACTTC. The V call is TRBV5-1, the J call TRBJ2-7, with 9 bases matching TRBD1. The CDR3 spans 14 residues. V gave up 5 bases and J gave up 3 bases; unmatched junction bases: 6. The germline V gene encodes CDR1 SGHRS and CDR2 YFSETQ.

The chain links TRBV5-1 to TRBJ2-5; possibly TRBD1 for D (5 bases). Germline V gene lookup returns CDR1 SGHRS and CDR2 YFSETQ. The V and J ends lost 3 bases and 9 bases respectively, with 21 bases between them. This CDR3 is 15 amino acids long. The CDR3 reads CASSSSPTREGAQYF. CDR3 DNA: TGCGCCAGCAGCTCCTCCCCGACCAGGGAAGGGGCCCAGTACTTC. Together with reference TRBV5-1 and TRBJ2-5, the CDR3 gives the full variable domain: KAGVTQTPRYLIKTRGQQVTLSCSPISGHRSVSWYQQTPGQGLQFLFEYFSETQRNKGNFPGRFSGRQFSNSRSEMNVSTLELGDSALYLCASSSSPTREGAQYFGPGTRLLVL.

The chain joins TRBV7-8 to TRBJ2-7, with D perhaps TRBD2 (5 bases). Trimming removed 4 bases at V and 1 base at J, with 17 bases between. Looked up from germline, CDR1 is SGHVS and CDR2 is FQNEAQ. The CDR3 totals 16 residues. This CDR3 is CASSYERARGSYEQYF. The CDR3 DNA is TGTGCCAGCAGCTATGAACGTGCCCGCGGGTCCTACGAGCAGTACTTC.

This clone was seen just once. The rearrangement joins TRBV2 to TRBJ1-1; D uncertain. Germline assignment: CDR1 SNHLY and CDR2 FYNNEI. The CDR3 contains 15 residues. The V gene lost 2 bases and the J gene lost 0 bases, with 10 bases spanning the gap. The CDR3 reads CASSENGQLNTEAFF. The CDR3 DNA is TGTGCCAGCAGTGAAAACGGGCAGTTGAACACTGAAGCTTTCTTT.

J is TRBJ2-2 and V is TRBV18, with D perhaps matching TRBD1 (6 bases). The CDR3 extends over 14 amino acids. Trimming took off 6 bases at V and 4 bases at J, with 12 bases between the two ends. Looked up from germline, CDR1 is KGHSH and CDR2 is LQKENI. Here the CDR3 DNA reads TGTGCCAGCTCCGGACAGAAAGGCACCGGGGAGCTGTTTTTT. As protein: CASSGQKGTGELFF.

The chain uses TRBV19 and TRBJ2-7; tentative D call: TRBD2 (6 bases). The V gene lost 4 bases and the J gene lost 3 bases, with 16 bases spanning the gap. CDR3 length: 15 residues. Looked up from germline, CDR1 is LNHDA and CDR2 is SQIVND (reference sequence). The CDR3 bases are TGTGCCAGTAGTAGTCGGAGGGCGGAGAACTACGAGCAGTACTTC. Its translation: CASSSRRAENYEQYF.

The genes are TRBV4-1 and TRBJ1-2, with D uncertain. Trimming pared 0 bases from V and 8 bases from J, leaving 16 bases between. The germline V gene has CDR1 MGHRA and CDR2 YSYEKL. This CDR3 region has 15 residues. CDR3 sequence: CASSQEGTTALGYTF. CDR3 coding DNA: TGCGCCAGCAGCCAAGAAGGTACCACAGCGTTGGGCTACACCTTC.

The CDR3 here is CASSIGTDQETQYF. CDR3 coding DNA: TGCGCCAGCAGCATCGGGACAGACCAAGAGACCCAGTACTTC. This sequence joins TRBV5-1 and TRBJ2-5; 7 bases map to TRBD1. J lost 0 bases, V lost 4 bases, and 3 bases had no gene match. The germline V gene encodes CDR1 SGHRS and CDR2 YFSETQ. The CDR3 covers 14 residues.

The CDR3 DNA is TGTGCCTGGAGTTGGGCAGGGGATGAAAAACTGTTTTTT. This gives the protein CAWSWAGDEKLFF. The chain joins TRBV30 to TRBJ1-4, with a possible D match to TRBD1 (6 bases). The CDR3 contains 13 residues. V lost 2 bases to trimming and J lost 6 bases, with 10 bases between them. The V gene's germline CDR1 is GTSNPN and CDR2 SVGIG (reference sequence).

The chain employs TRBV18 and TRBJ1-1; unclear D gene. Trimming took 8 bases from V and 0 from J, leaving 13 bases between them. This CDR3 is 14 amino acids long. CDR1 and CDR2 (germline): KGHSH, LQKENI. CDR3 DNA sequence: TGTGCCAGCGCGGGTACAGCTATGAACACTGAAGCTTTCTTT. It yields the protein CASAGTAMNTEAFF.

Regarding this clone: With a much larger clone just one base away, this may be a read error. This CDR3 reads CASSPGPARREQYF. CDR3 sequence (DNA): TGTGCCAGCAGCCCGGGACCAGCTCGGCGGGAGCAGTACTTC. The chain employs TRBV7-2 and TRBJ2-5, with TRBD2 matching over 7 bases. The germline V gene has CDR1 SGHTA and CDR2 FQGNSA. The CDR3 runs 14 residues. The V and J ends lost 5 bases and 11 bases, in that order; junction bases with no gene match: 14.

V is TRBV5-1 and J is TRBJ2-7; 7 nucleotides line up with TRBD1. There are 16 residues in the CDR3. From germline, CDR1 is SGHRS and CDR2 YFSETQ. V gave up 2 bases and J gave up 1 base; unmatched junction bases: 9. CDR3 nucleotides: TGCGCCAGCAGCTTTACAGGGGAAGCAGCTTCCTACGAGCAGTACTTC. This encodes CASSFTGEAASYEQYF.

This chain uses TRBV19 with TRBJ1-5; a weak D match, TRBD1 (5 bases). The V end was cut by 4 bases, the J end by 4 bases, with 11 bases between. Germline CDR1 is LNHDA and CDR2 is SQIVND (reference sequence). The CDR3 has 14 residues. The CDR3 here is CASSSRTPNQPQHF. The CDR3 DNA is TGTGCCAGTAGTAGTAGGACACCGAATCAGCCCCAGCATTTT.

The chain links TRBV5-1 to TRBJ1-1; 7 bases line up with TRBD1. J gave up 8 bases and V 7 bases, and 11 bases lay outside the gene matches. This CDR3 contains 13 residues. Germline assignment: CDR1 SGHRS and CDR2 YFSETQ. CDR3 in amino acids: CASGDRDKGEAFF. As DNA, the CDR3 is TGCGCCAGCGGTGACAGGGATAAGGGAGAAGCTTTCTTT.

The rearrangement joins TRBV11-3 to TRBJ2-1; 7 nucleotides match TRBD1. The CDR3 has 16 residues. Per germline, CDR1 SGHNT and CDR2 YENEEA. The J segment lost 1 base and the V segment lost 2 bases, leaving 5 bases of the junction unmatched. CDR3 coding DNA: TGTGCCAGCAGCTTAAACCCGGGACAGTCCTACAATGAGCAGTTCTTC. Translated, it gives CASSLNPGQSYNEQFF.

The J gene is TRBJ2-1, the V gene TRBV7-3; D gene unclear. This CDR3 contains 16 residues. Germline V gene data show CDR1 as SGHTA and CDR2 as FQGTGA. Trimming removed 4 bases at V and 8 bases at J, with 21 bases between. This CDR3 reads CASSWLCMRPLHEQFF. The CDR3 nucleotides are TGTGCCAGCAGCTGGCTTTGTATGAGGCCCCTTCATGAGCAGTTCTTC.

The J gene is TRBJ1-5, the V gene TRBV19, with a possible D match to TRBD1 (5 bases). The CDR3 totals 15 residues. The V and J ends lost 10 bases and 6 bases respectively, with 22 bases between them. CDR1 and CDR2 from the germline V gene are LNHDA and SQIVND (reference sequence). DNA of the CDR3: TGTGCCACTGAGGAAAGGGGCGGCGGTACTCAGCCCCAGCATTTT. It encodes CATEERGGGTQPQHF.

The rearrangement uses TRBV9 and TRBJ2-7; 9 nucleotides agree with TRBD1. V lost 3 bases and J lost 9; bases outside the gene matches: 7. The germline V gene has CDR1 SGDLS and CDR2 YYNGEE. The CDR3 totals 13 residues. CDR3 amino acids: CASSGGQGTGQYF. Written as DNA, the CDR3 is TGTGCCAGCAGCGGGGGACAGGGAACGGGGCAGTACTTC.

The V gene is TRBV5-1, the J gene TRBJ2-1, with 9 nucleotides matching TRBD1. V shed 0 bases, J shed 5 bases, and the junction held 6 bases outside the gene matches. This CDR3 comprises 16 residues. The germline CDR1 and CDR2 sequences are SGHRS and YFSETQ. The CDR3 loop is CASSLGWDRADNEQFF. The CDR3 DNA reads TGCGCCAGCAGCTTGGGGTGGGACAGGGCGGACAATGAGCAGTTCTTC.